The clone carrying this T cell receptor beta chain has more than one count but fewer than ten. Its antigen is still unknown. The study ran its PCR with 60 Vbeta and 13 Jbeta primers. Using immunoSEQ multiplex PCR, the repertoire was profiled, and TCRdb retains in-frame clones only, with some absent. This sample has approximately 110,000 clones; around 78% occur once, and the top ten carry approximately 3.8%. This sample was included in a study of cytomegalovirus exposure and HLA in healthy donors. Study-wide points: With later analysis, a missense DCLRE1C variant became linked to TCR beta V- and J-gene trimming. Serostatus for CMV was the only available immune exposure information. Most TCR sequences were uncommon, yet certain public TCRs appeared in many donors. Roughly uniform sequencing depth across donors was assumed, possibly incorrectly.

Trimming removed 6 bases from V and 0 bases from J; junction bases left unmatched: 5. CDR3 length: 16 amino acids. CDR1 is MNHNY and CDR2 is SVGAGI in the germline V gene (reference sequence). Sequencing was carried out using PBMCs. The chain is built from TRBV6-6 and TRBJ2-5; the match to TRBD2 covers 12 bases. This receptor was identified in a man aged 40-50 years in good health and CMV-seronegative. The CDR3 DNA sequence: TGTGCCAGCAGCCTAGCGGGGGGGGTTTACCAAGAGACCCAGTACTTC. Protein product: CASSLAGGVYQETQYF.